This T cell receptor beta chain was captured in a study of T cell clonality in common variable immunodeficiency. Study-level points and caveats: CVID subjects shared fewer TCRbeta clones than healthy controls did. Fewer deletions and N-nucleotide insertions were reportedly seen in common variable immunodeficiency TCR beta sequences. T cell subpopulation sequencing would be needed to explain CVID clonality.

This clone has just a few counts. Its antigen is currently unknown. The read terminates 3 residues before the CDR3 end, so the remaining end is supplied by the germline J gene. Diagnosis required reduced IgG, IgA and/or IgM with specific antibody deficiency. Equal genomic DNA amounts from CVID and control samples were sequenced. The data were produced by immunoSEQ multiplex PCR, yet TCRdb's version contains in-frame clones alone and is incomplete. There are about 7,300 clones in the sample, none observed a single time. Germline CDR1 is SGHNT and CDR2 is YENEEA. After removal of 5 bases from V and 4 bases from J, the junction contained 6 bases not matched to a gene. The CDR3 length is 15 residues.

The sequence came from a human donor with common variable immunodeficiency. The sequencing sample was made of peripheral blood mononuclear cells. This chain links TRBV11-3 with TRBJ2-1; 9 bases are a match to TRBD2. The covered CDR3 bases are TGTGCCAGCAGCCGCCTAGCGGGAAAGTACAATGAG. Translated: CASSRLAGKYNE. The whole CDR3 sequence reads CASSRLAGKYNEQFF.